The following is a T cell receptor beta chain sequence with its context. Trimming took 2 bases from V and 11 from J; bases not matched to a gene: 6. The CDR3 spans 13 residues. Germline V gives CDR1 LNHNV, CDR2 YYDKDF (reference sequence). Following extraction, RNA underwent reverse transcription to cDNA, which served as the sequencing template. The method was immunoSEQ multiplex PCR; TCRdb's version includes in-frame clones alone and lacks a portion of them. This table holds 150,000 to 200,000 clones, roughly 60% found once. The data are from a study of CD8+ T cells in alopecia areata. For the study at large: For the treated group, dosing was oral tofacitinib at 5 to 10 mg twice daily.

The treatment here: oral pan-JAK inhibitor, 5-10 mg twice daily. Source: CD4+ T cells sorted from blood, taken at week 24, from a patient treated with tofacitinib. The TCR originated in a human donor with alopecia areata. The chain combines TRBV15 with TRBJ1-5, with TRBD1 identical over 7 bases. The CDR3 bases are TGTGCCACCAGCAGATCGGACAGGCCGACCCAGCATTTT. Its translation is CATSRSDRPTQHF.